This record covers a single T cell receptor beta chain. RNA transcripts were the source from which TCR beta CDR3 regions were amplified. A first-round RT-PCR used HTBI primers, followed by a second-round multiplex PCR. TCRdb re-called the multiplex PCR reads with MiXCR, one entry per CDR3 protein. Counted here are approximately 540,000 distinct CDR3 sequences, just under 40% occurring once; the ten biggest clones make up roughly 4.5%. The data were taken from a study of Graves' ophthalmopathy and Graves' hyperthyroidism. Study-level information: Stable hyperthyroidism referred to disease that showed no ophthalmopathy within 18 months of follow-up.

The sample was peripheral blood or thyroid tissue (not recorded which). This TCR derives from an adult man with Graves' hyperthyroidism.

The CDR3 sequence is CSATSSGGQSSYEQYF. CDR3 sequence (DNA): TGCAGTGCTACCTCTAGCGGGGGACAGAGCTCCTACGAGCAGTACTTC. The rearrangement uses TRBV20-1 and TRBJ2-7; 10 positions match TRBD2. Per germline, CDR1 DFQATT and CDR2 SNEGSKA (reference sequence). V trimming: 4 bases; J trimming: 0 bases; junction bases outside the gene matches: 9. The CDR3 contains 16 residues.